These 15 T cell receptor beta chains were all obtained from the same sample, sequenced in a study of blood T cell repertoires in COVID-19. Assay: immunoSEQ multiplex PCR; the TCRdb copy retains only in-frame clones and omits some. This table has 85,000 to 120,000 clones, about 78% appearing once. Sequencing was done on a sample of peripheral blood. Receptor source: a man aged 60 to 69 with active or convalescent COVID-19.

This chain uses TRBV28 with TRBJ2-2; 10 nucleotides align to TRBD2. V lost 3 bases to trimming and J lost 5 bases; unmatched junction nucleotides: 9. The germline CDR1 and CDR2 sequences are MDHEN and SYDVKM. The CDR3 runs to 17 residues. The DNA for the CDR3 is TGTGCCAGCAGTTTTCCAGCGGGAGGGCGGGGAACCGGGGAGCTGTTTTTT. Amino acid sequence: CASSFPAGGRGTGELFF. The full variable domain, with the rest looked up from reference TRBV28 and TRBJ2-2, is DVKVTQSSRYLVKRTGEKVFLECVQDMDHENMFWYRQDPGLGLRLIYFSYDVKMKEKGDIPEGYSVSREKKERFSLILESASTNQTSMYLCASSFPAGGRGTGELFFGEGSRLTVL.

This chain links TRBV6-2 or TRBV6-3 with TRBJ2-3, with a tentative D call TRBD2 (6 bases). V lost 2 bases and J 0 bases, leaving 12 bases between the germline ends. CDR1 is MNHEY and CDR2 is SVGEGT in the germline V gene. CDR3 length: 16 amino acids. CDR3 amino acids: CASSYLLALSTDTQYF. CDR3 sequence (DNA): TGTGCCAGCAGTTACCTCCTAGCGCTTAGCACAGATACGCAGTATTTT.

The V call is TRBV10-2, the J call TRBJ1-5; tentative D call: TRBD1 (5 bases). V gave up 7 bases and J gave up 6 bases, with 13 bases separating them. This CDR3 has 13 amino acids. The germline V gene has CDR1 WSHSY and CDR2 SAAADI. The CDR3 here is CASTGGESQPQHF. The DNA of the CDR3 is TGCGCCAGCACGGGAGGGGAGAGTCAGCCCCAGCATTTT.

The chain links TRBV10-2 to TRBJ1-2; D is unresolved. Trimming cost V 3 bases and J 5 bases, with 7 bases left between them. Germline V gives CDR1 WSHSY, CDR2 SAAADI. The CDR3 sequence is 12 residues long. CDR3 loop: CASSDHEYGYTF. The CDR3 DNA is TGCGCCAGCAGTGACCATGAGTATGGCTACACCTTC.

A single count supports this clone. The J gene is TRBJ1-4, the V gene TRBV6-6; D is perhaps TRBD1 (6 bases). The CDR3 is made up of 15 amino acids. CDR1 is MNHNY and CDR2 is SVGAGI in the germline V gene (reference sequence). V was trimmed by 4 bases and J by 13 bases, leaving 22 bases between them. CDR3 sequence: CASSFLTGLQGGLFF. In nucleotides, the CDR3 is TGTGCCAGCAGTTTCCTGACAGGACTCCAGGGTGGACTGTTTTTT.

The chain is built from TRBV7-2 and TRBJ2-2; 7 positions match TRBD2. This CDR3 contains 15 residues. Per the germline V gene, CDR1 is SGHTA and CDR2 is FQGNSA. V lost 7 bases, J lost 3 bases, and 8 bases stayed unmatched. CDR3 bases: TGTGCCAGCACTTCCGAGCGGGGCTACACCGGGGAGCTGTTTTTT. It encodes CASTSERGYTGELFF.

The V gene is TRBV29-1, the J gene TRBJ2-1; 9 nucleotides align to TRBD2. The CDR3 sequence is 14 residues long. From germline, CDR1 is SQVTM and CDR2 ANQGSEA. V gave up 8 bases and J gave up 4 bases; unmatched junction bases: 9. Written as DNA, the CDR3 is TGCAGCTCGGCGGGGACTAGCCGATACAATGAGCAGTTCTTC. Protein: CSSAGTSRYNEQFF.

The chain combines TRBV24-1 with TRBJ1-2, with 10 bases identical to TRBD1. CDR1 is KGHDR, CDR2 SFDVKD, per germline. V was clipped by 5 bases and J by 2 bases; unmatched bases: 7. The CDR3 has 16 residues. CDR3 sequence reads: CATSGEGQGLNYGYTF. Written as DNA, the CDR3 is TGTGCCACCAGTGGAGAGGGACAGGGGCTAAACTATGGCTACACCTTC.

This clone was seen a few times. DNA of the CDR3: TGTGCCAGCAGAAGTGGACTAGCGGGCGTTAAACCTACAGATACGCAGTATTTT. It encodes CASRSGLAGVKPTDTQYF. This chain joins TRBV7-2 and TRBJ2-3; 11 bases are shared with TRBD2. With 6 bases clipped from V and 3 bases from J, the junction kept 14 bases outside the gene matches. Germline CDR1 SGHTA, CDR2 FQGNSA. The CDR3 sequence is 18 residues long.

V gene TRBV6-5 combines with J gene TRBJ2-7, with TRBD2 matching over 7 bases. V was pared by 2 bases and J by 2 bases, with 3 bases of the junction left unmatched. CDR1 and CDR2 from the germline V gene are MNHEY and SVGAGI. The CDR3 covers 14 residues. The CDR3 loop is CASSYAGVPYEQYF. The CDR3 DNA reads TGTGCCAGCAGTTACGCGGGAGTACCCTACGAGCAGTACTTC.

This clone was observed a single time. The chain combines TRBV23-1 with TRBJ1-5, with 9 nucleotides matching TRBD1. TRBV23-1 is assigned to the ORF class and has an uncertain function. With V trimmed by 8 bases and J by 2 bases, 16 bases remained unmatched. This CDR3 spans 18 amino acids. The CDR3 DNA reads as TGCGCCAGCCAACCTTCAACCGGGACAGGGTTTCGCAATCAGCCCCAGCATTTT. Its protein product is CASQPSTGTGFRNQPQHF.

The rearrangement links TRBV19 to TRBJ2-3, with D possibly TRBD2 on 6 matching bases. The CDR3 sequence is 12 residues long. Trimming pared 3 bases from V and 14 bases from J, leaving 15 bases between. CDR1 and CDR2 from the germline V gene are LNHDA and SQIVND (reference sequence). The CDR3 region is CASSISSGPPYF. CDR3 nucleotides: TGTGCCAGTAGTATTTCAAGCGGGCCCCCGTATTTT. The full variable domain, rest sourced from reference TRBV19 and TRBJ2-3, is DGGITQSPKYLFRKEGQNVTLSCEQNLNHDAMYWYRQDPGQGLRLIYYSQIVNDFQKGDIAEGYSVSREKKESFPLTVTSAQKNPTAFYLCASSISSGPPYFGPGTRLTVL.

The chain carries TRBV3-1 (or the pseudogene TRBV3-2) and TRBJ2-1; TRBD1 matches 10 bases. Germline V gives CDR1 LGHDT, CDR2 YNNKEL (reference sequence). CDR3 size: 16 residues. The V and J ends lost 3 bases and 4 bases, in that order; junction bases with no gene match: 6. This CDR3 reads CASSHPTGGFYNEQFF. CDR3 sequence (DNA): TGTGCCAGCAGCCACCCGACAGGGGGCTTTTACAATGAGCAGTTCTTC.

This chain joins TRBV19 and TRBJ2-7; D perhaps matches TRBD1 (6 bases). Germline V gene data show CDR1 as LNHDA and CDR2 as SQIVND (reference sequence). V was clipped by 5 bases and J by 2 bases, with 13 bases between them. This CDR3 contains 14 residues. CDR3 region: CASSVGQSTYEQYF. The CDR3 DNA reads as TGTGCCAGTAGTGTCGGACAGAGCACCTACGAGCAGTACTTC. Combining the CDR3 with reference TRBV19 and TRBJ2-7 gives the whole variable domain DGGITQSPKYLFRKEGQNVTLSCEQNLNHDAMYWYRQDPGQGLRLIYYSQIVNDFQKGDIAEGYSVSREKKESFPLTVTSAQKNPTAFYLCASSVGQSTYEQYFGPGTRLTVT.

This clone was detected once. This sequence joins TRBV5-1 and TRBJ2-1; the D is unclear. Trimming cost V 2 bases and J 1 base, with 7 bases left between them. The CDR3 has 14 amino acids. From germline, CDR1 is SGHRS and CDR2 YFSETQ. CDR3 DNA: TGCGCCAGCAGCTTCAGTCTGTCCTACAATGAGCAGTTCTTC. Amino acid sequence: CASSFSLSYNEQFF.